The 23 T cell receptor beta chains given below trace back to one sample, sequenced in a study of blood T cell repertoires in COVID-19. The table came from immunoSEQ multiplex PCR; TCRdb's copy has only in-frame clones and leaves some out. The sample lists some 200,000 clones; almost 85% were seen once. The material sequenced was peripheral blood. These TCRs come from a human donor with acute or convalescent COVID-19. The donor label of this sample is uncertain.

This chain links TRBV2 with TRBJ1-1, with D possibly being TRBD1 (5 bases). CDR1 is SNHLY, CDR2 FYNNEI, per germline. The CDR3 length is 13 residues. Between the trimmed V and J ends, which lost 7 bases and 0 bases, there was a span of 9 bases. CDR3 DNA sequence: TGTGCCAGCATGCGGGGGATGAACACTGAAGCTTTCTTT. This sequence encodes CASMRGMNTEAFF.

The table lists this clone with a count of one. The genes are TRBV5-6 and TRBJ1-2; TRBD1 matches at 9 bases. Trimming at V came to 4 bases and at J to 4 bases, leaving 11 bases not matched to a gene. CDR3 size: 16 residues. The germline V gene encodes CDR1 SGHDT and CDR2 YYEEEE. CDR3 sequence: CASSPTTGGGGYGYTF. DNA of the CDR3: TGTGCCAGCAGCCCTACGACAGGGGGAGGTGGCTATGGCTACACCTTC.

The J gene is TRBJ2-1, the V gene TRBV7-7, with 9 bases lining up with TRBD1. From germline, CDR1 is SSHAT and CDR2 FNYEAQ (reference sequence). V shed 3 bases, J shed 8 bases, and the junction held 5 bases outside the gene matches. The CDR3 runs 14 residues. The chain's CDR3 is CASSLDRGEDEQFF. The CDR3 DNA reads TGTGCCAGCAGCTTGGACAGGGGTGAGGATGAGCAGTTCTTC.

The genes are TRBV29-1 and TRBJ1-6; 9 positions agree with TRBD1. V gave up 5 bases and J gave up 7 bases; unmatched junction bases: 6. Looked up from germline, CDR1 is SQVTM and CDR2 is ANQGSEA. This CDR3 has 14 amino acids. CDR3 loop: CSVKGQGTNSPLHF. The DNA of the CDR3 is TGCAGCGTTAAAGGACAGGGGACCAATTCACCCCTCCACTTT.

This rearrangement joins TRBV10-3 to TRBJ2-5; TRBD2 aligns across 7 bases. The V segment lost 2 bases and the J segment 2 bases; nucleotides outside the gene matches: 8. The germline gives CDR1 ENHRY, CDR2 SYGVKD. The CDR3 is 16 residues long. CDR3 in amino acids: CAISETTSRSQETQYF. CDR3 bases: TGTGCCATCAGTGAGACGACTAGCAGGTCACAAGAGACCCAGTACTTC.

The V and J genes are TRBV30 and TRBJ2-5; D gene uncertain. Germline values: CDR1 GTSNPN, CDR2 SVGIG (reference sequence). The CDR3 sequence is 13 residues long. Trimming cost V 3 bases and J 2 bases, with 10 bases left between them. In DNA, the CDR3 is TGTGCCTGGAGCCCTAGATTACAAGAGACCCAGTACTTC. Amino acid sequence: CAWSPRLQETQYF.

V and J are TRBV6-1 and TRBJ1-4, with 7 positions matching TRBD1. The V and J ends lost 3 bases and 7 bases, in that order; junction bases with no gene match: 2. Germline CDR1 and CDR2: MNHNS and SASEGT. The CDR3 extends over 13 amino acids. CDR3 nucleotide sequence: TGTGCCAGCAGTGATGGGGACAGTGAAAAACTGTTTTTT. Translated, it gives CASSDGDSEKLFF.

CDR3 region: CASSHGTGETQYF. As DNA, the CDR3 is TGCGCCAGCAGCCACGGGACAGGGGAGACCCAGTACTTC. V is TRBV4-1 and J is TRBJ2-5; 9 nucleotides align to TRBD1. The CDR3 totals 13 residues. In germline, CDR1 is MGHRA, CDR2 YSYEKL. V shed 3 bases and J 5 bases; nucleotides not matched to a gene: 1.

The chain is built from TRBV30 and TRBJ1-1, with a weak D call TRBD1 (5 bases). The germline V gene has CDR1 GTSNPN and CDR2 SVGIG (reference sequence). This CDR3 region has 12 residues. V was pared by 2 bases and J by 1 base, with 5 bases between. The DNA of the CDR3 is TGTGCCTGGAGTCAGGGGAACACTGAAGCTTTCTTT. Translated: CAWSQGNTEAFF. The full variable domain, in which reference TRBV30 and TRBJ1-1 provide the parts outside the CDR3, is SQTIHQWPATLVQPVGSPLSLECTVEGTSNPNLYWYRQAAGRGLQLLFYSVGIGQISSEVPQNLSASRPQDRQFILSSKKLLLSDSGFYLCAWSQGNTEAFFGQGTRLTVV.

The J gene is TRBJ1-2, the V gene TRBV28; D possibly corresponds to TRBD1 (5 bases). Between the trimmed V and J ends, which lost 6 bases and 4 bases, there was a span of 12 bases. The CDR3 spans 13 residues. Germline CDR1 is MDHEN and CDR2 is SYDVKM. CDR3 DNA sequence: TGTGCCAGCAGAAATCAGGGCCTCTATGGCTACACCTTC. Residues: CASRNQGLYGYTF.

The chain links TRBV29-1 to TRBJ2-1, with TRBD2 matching over 9 bases. V was clipped by 1 base and J by 9 bases; unmatched bases: 10. The CDR3 runs to 15 residues. Germline V gene data show CDR1 as SQVTM and CDR2 as ANQGSEA. CDR3 amino acids: CSVEGGRAQWSEQFF. Here the CDR3 DNA reads TGCAGCGTTGAAGGCGGGAGGGCCCAATGGAGTGAGCAGTTCTTC.

The J gene is TRBJ1-1, the V gene TRBV19; 7 bases are a match to TRBD1. V lost 7 bases and J lost 3; bases outside the gene matches: 14. There are 16 residues in the CDR3. The germline CDR1 and CDR2 sequences are LNHDA and SQIVND (reference sequence). In nucleotides, the CDR3 is TGTGCCAGTACCTCAAAACAGGGGAGGTGGGACACTGAAGCTTTCTTT. This translates into CASTSKQGRWDTEAFF.

The V gene is TRBV11-2, the J gene TRBJ2-4; D not resolved. The CDR3 runs to 15 residues. Germline CDR1 is SGHAT and CDR2 is FQNNGV. The V and J ends lost 4 bases and 0 bases respectively, with 10 bases between them. The CDR3 DNA reads TGTGCCAGCAGCTCCCAGGAACTAGCCAAAAACATTCAGTACTTC. Residues: CASSSQELAKNIQYF. Supplemented by reference TRBV11-2 and TRBJ2-4, the full variable domain reads EAGVAQSPRYKIIEKRQSVAFWCNPISGHATLYWYQQILGQGPKLLIQFQNNGVVDDSQLPKDRFSAERLKGVDSTLKIQPAKLEDSAVYLCASSSQELAKNIQYFGAGTRLSVL.

The chain couples TRBV3-1 (or the pseudogene TRBV3-2) to TRBJ2-2; 8 bases are shared with TRBD2. Germline CDR1 is LGHDT and CDR2 is YNNKEL (reference sequence). The V and J ends lost 8 bases and 7 bases, in that order; junction bases with no gene match: 3. The CDR3 is 12 amino acids. The CDR3 loop is CASGTRGGELFF. For the CDR3, the DNA is TGTGCCAGCGGGACTAGAGGCGGGGAGCTGTTTTTT.

The V and J genes are TRBV7-8 and TRBJ1-6, with 8 bases lining up with TRBD1. The ends lost 4 bases at V and 0 bases at J; junction bases unmatched: 14. CDR3 length: 20 residues. CDR1 is SGHVS and CDR2 is FQNEAQ in the germline V gene. Here the CDR3 DNA reads TGTGCCAGCAGCTCGACCATCCGGGACAGGCGAAGCTCCTATAATTCACCCCTCCACTTT. It encodes CASSSTIRDRRSSYNSPLHF. The full variable domain, its missing parts supplied by reference TRBV7-8 and TRBJ1-6, is GAGVSQSPRYKVAKRGQDVALRCDPISGHVSLFWYQQALGQGPEFLTYFQNEAQLDKSGLPSDRFFAERPEGSVSTLKIQRTQQEDSAVYLCASSSTIRDRRSSYNSPLHFGNGTRLTVT.

This chain connects TRBV24-1 to TRBJ2-2; TRBD2 matches 9 bases. The J segment lost 8 bases and the V segment lost 11 bases, leaving 8 bases of the junction unmatched. The CDR3 sequence is 13 residues long. The germline V gene encodes CDR1 KGHDR and CDR2 SFDVKD. The CDR3 nucleotides read TGTGCCATCGGGACTAGCCGTCTTGGGGAGCTGTTTTTT. It codes for CAIGTSRLGELFF.

The V gene is TRBV27, the J gene TRBJ2-7, with 13 bases aligning to TRBD2. This CDR3 spans 17 amino acids. Germline V CDR1 and CDR2: MNHEY, SMNVEV (reference sequence). Germline trimming cut 3 bases from V and 3 bases from J; bases unmatched to any gene: 8. CDR3: CASSFSGRTSGSYEQYF. CDR3 in DNA: TGTGCCAGCAGTTTCAGCGGTCGGACTAGCGGGAGCTACGAGCAGTACTTC.

This rearrangement joins TRBV27 to TRBJ2-1, with TRBD1 identical over 10 bases. The CDR3 has 18 residues. J gave up 4 bases and V 6 bases, and 15 bases lay outside the gene matches. Germline CDR1 and CDR2: MNHEY and SMNVEV (reference sequence). This CDR3 is CASSPGTGARSAYNEQFF. In DNA form, the CDR3 reads TGTGCCAGCAGCCCCGGGACAGGGGCCCGGTCGGCGTACAATGAGCAGTTCTTC.

This chain connects TRBV9 to TRBJ2-7, with D possibly matching TRBD1 (5 bases). Germline CDR1 is SGDLS and CDR2 is YYNGEE. V was cut by 0 bases and J by 4 bases, with 8 bases left in between. CDR3 length: 13 amino acids. CDR3 region: CASSVADRYEQYF. CDR3 nucleotides: TGTGCCAGCAGCGTAGCCGACAGATACGAGCAGTACTTC.

This chain's CDR3 is CATSDGRTGKNQPQHF. CDR3 nucleotides: TGTGCCACCAGTGATGGACGAACAGGGAAAAATCAGCCCCAGCATTTT. This chain links TRBV24-1 with TRBJ1-5, with D possibly being TRBD1 (6 bases). Germline-derived CDR1 and CDR2 are KGHDR and SFDVKD. The CDR3 has 16 residues. The V end lost 3 bases, the J end lost 4 bases, and 15 bases lay between the germline ends.

This clone was counted a few times. The gene calls are TRBV30 and TRBJ2-7, with 7 bases matching TRBD1. This CDR3 has 11 residues. The germline V gene has CDR1 GTSNPN and CDR2 SVGIG (reference sequence). V was pared by 2 bases and J by 6 bases, with 1 base of the junction left unmatched. The CDR3: CAWSNRGEQYF. CDR3 DNA: TGTGCCTGGAGTAACAGGGGCGAGCAGTACTTC.

The chain links TRBV2 to TRBJ1-4; D unresolved. V lost 4 bases and J 7 bases, leaving 7 bases between the germline ends. Looked up from germline, CDR1 is SNHLY and CDR2 is FYNNEI. The length of the CDR3 is 12 residues. The CDR3 here is CASSGQFEKLFF. In DNA, the CDR3 is TGTGCCAGCAGTGGCCAGTTTGAAAAACTGTTTTTT.

This clone was found a few times. The chain recombines TRBV2 with TRBJ2-7; the D gene is possibly TRBD2 (6 bases). V was trimmed by 7 bases and J by 1 base, leaving 14 bases between them. CDR1 and CDR2 from the germline V gene are SNHLY and FYNNEI. The CDR3 is 14 residues long. The CDR3 region is CASKPGLPSYEQYF. CDR3 nucleotides: TGTGCCAGCAAGCCGGGACTGCCTTCCTACGAGCAGTACTTC. The complete variable domain, with remaining parts taken from reference TRBV2 and TRBJ2-7, reads EPEVTQTPSHQVTQMGQEVILRCVPISNHLYFYWYRQILGQKVEFLVSFYNNEISEKSEIFDDQFSVERPDGSNFTLKIRSTKLEDSAMYFCASKPGLPSYEQYFGPGTRLTVT.